Each of the 18 T cell receptor beta chains below was sequenced from the same sample in a study of T-cell memory formation after mild COVID-19. TCRdb re-called the 5' RACE reads with MiXCR, one entry per CDR3 protein. The sample comprises about 140,000 distinct CDR3 sequences, roughly 14% of which are singletons, and 12% to 15% rests with the top ten. Sequenced: PBMCs or a T cell subset sorted from them (not recorded which). These receptors all come from an adult woman who had mild COVID-19 (a few samples of this study predate the infection). Cell type and time point are not known.

This clonotype was seen ten or more times. V and J are TRBV5-1 and TRBJ2-7; D possibly corresponds to TRBD2 (5 bases). Germline V lookup: CDR1 SGHRS, CDR2 YFSETQ. This CDR3 comprises 15 residues. V was trimmed by 0 bases and J by 3 bases, leaving 13 bases between them. The CDR3 loop is CASSLVSDYRYEQYF. CDR3 nucleotide sequence: TGCGCCAGCAGCTTGGTAAGCGACTACCGCTACGAGCAGTACTTC. The whole variable domain, remainder taken from reference TRBV5-1 and TRBJ2-7, is KAGVTQTPRYLIKTRGQQVTLSCSPISGHRSVSWYQQTPGQGLQFLFEYFSETQRNKGNFPGRFSGRQFSNSRSEMNVSTLELGDSALYLCASSLVSDYRYEQYFGPGTRLTVT.

There are a few counts of this clonotype. CDR3 sequence reads: CASSQLAGGRSEQFF. CDR3 sequence (DNA): TGCGCCAGCAGCCAACTAGCGGGAGGTCGATCTGAGCAGTTCTTC. This chain uses TRBV4-1 with TRBJ2-1; TRBD2 agrees at 11 bases. The V gene end was trimmed by 2 bases and the J gene end by 9 bases; junction bases not matched to a gene: 6. The CDR3 runs to 15 residues. Germline V gene data show CDR1 as MGHRA and CDR2 as YSYEKL.

This clonotype was seen more than once but under ten times. The chain recombines TRBV3-1 with TRBJ1-4, with unresolved D. V was trimmed by 4 bases and J by 7 bases, leaving 7 bases between them. Germline assignment: CDR1 LGHDT and CDR2 YNNKEL (reference sequence). The CDR3 runs 12 residues. The CDR3 bases are TGTGCCAGCAGCCCCCCGGGTGAAAAACTGTTTTTT. It codes for CASSPPGEKLFF.

The chain links TRBV7-2 to TRBJ2-2, with 9 bases identical to TRBD2. V trimming: 6 bases; J trimming: 7 bases; junction bases outside the gene matches: 9. This CDR3 comprises 15 residues. Germline V gene sequence: CDR1 SGHTA, CDR2 FQGNSA. CDR3 region: CASRKGLARGGELFF. The CDR3 bases are TGTGCCAGCAGAAAGGGACTAGCTCGCGGCGGGGAGCTGTTTTTT.

The V and J genes are TRBV4-3 and TRBJ1-2; TRBD1 matches 7 bases. The CDR3 has 16 amino acids. CDR1 and CDR2 from the germline V gene are LGHNA and YSLEER. V gave up 1 base and J gave up 4 bases; unmatched junction bases: 9. The CDR3 DNA reads as TGCGCCAGCAGCCAAGCCTTGTCAGGGGGTGGCTATGGCTACACCTTC. Protein product: CASSQALSGGGYGYTF.

V is TRBV5-1 and J is TRBJ2-1, with D maybe TRBD1 (6 bases). The V gene lost 4 bases and the J gene lost 0 bases, with 14 bases spanning the gap. CDR3 size: 16 residues. Germline V CDR1 and CDR2: SGHRS, YFSETQ. CDR3 residues: CASSPNEGHSYNEQFF. In nucleotides, the CDR3 is TGCGCCAGCAGCCCAAACGAGGGACACTCCTACAATGAGCAGTTCTTC.

J is TRBJ2-1 and V is TRBV6-1; 7 bases match TRBD2. This CDR3 has 17 amino acids. Germline V lookup: CDR1 MNHNS, CDR2 SASEGT. The V segment lost 3 bases and the J segment 3 bases; nucleotides outside the gene matches: 11. The CDR3 DNA reads TGTGCCAGCAGTGACTCGATTGGGGGGGGTTACTACAATGAGCAGTTCTTC. Protein product: CASSDSIGGGYYNEQFF.

In its sample, this clonotype was seen a few times. V gene TRBV5-1 combines with J gene TRBJ1-6; no clear D. Trimming removed 4 bases at V and 0 bases at J, with 11 bases between. The CDR3 extends over 16 amino acids. Germline lookup yields CDR1 SGHRS and CDR2 YFSETQ. The CDR3 DNA sequence: TGCGCCAGCAGCGAAGGGTCTAGCTCCTATAATTCACCCCTCCACTTT. It codes for CASSEGSSSYNSPLHF.

CDR3 nucleotides: TGTGCCAGCAGCTTACCCCGAGGGCCCGGCGGAGAGACCCAGTACTTC. Protein sequence: CASSLPRGPGGETQYF. J is TRBJ2-5 and V is TRBV7-9; weak D call: TRBD2 (5 bases). Per germline, CDR1 SEHNR and CDR2 FQNEAQ (reference sequence). This CDR3 is 16 amino acids long. V lost 2 bases, J lost 4 bases, and 17 bases lay in between. The full variable domain, with the rest looked up from reference TRBV7-9 and TRBJ2-5, is DTGVSQNPRHKITKRGQNVTFRCDPISEHNRLYWYRQTLGQGPEFLTYFQNEAQLEKSRLLSDRFSAERPKGSFSTLEIQRTEQGDSAMYLCASSLPRGPGGETQYFGPGTRLLVL.

This clonotype was seen only a few times. V gene TRBV19 combines with J gene TRBJ2-7; D gene uncertain. The CDR3 runs 16 residues. Trimming left V 6 bases short and J 3 bases short, with 21 bases between. CDR1 and CDR2 (germline): LNHDA, SQIVND (reference sequence). The CDR3 sequence: CASSWGRLGSGYEQYF. As DNA, the CDR3 is TGTGCCAGTAGCTGGGGTCGGCTGGGTTCGGGCTACGAGCAGTACTTC. The variable domain in full, with the rest retrieved from reference TRBV19 and TRBJ2-7, is DGGITQSPKYLFRKEGQNVTLSCEQNLNHDAMYWYRQDPGQGLRLIYYSQIVNDFQKGDIAEGYSVSREKKESFPLTVTSAQKNPTAFYLCASSWGRLGSGYEQYFGPGTRLTVT.

This clonotype was counted a few times. In DNA, the CDR3 is TGTGCCAGCAGTGAAGTGGGGCTGCCCCAGTACGAGCAGTACTTC. It encodes CASSEVGLPQYEQYF. The rearrangement links TRBV2 to TRBJ2-7; D may be TRBD1 (5 bases). CDR1 and CDR2 from the germline V gene are SNHLY and FYNNEI. The CDR3 has 15 residues. Trimming removed 1 base from V and 4 bases from J, with 14 bases in between.

Points on this clonotype: One end of the junction fails to match germline, which may point to a read error. The chain uses TRBV6-2 or TRBV6-3 and TRBJ2-7; TRBD2 matches 8 bases. The CDR3 covers 16 residues. Germline values: CDR1 MNHEY, CDR2 SVGEGT. The CDR3 region is CASSDSSGGGIDEQYF. The CDR3 nucleotides are TGTGCCAGCAGTGACTCTAGCGGCGGGGGGATAGACGAGCAGTACTTC.

This clonotype was detected only a few times. V is TRBV5-4 and J is TRBJ1-6; D remains ambiguous. The V gene lost 4 bases and the J gene lost 6 bases, with 5 bases spanning the gap. CDR1 is SGHNT and CDR2 is YYREEE in the germline V gene (reference sequence). The CDR3 is 12 residues long. The CDR3 is CASSVANSPLHF. CDR3 sequence (DNA): TGTGCCAGCAGCGTTGCTAATTCACCCCTCCACTTT.

This clonotype was seen more than once but under ten times. This chain links TRBV7-2 with TRBJ2-2; D possibly uses TRBD1 or TRBD2 (6 bases each). Trimming cost V 5 bases and J 6 bases, with 19 bases left between them. CDR3 length: 16 residues. Germline V gives CDR1 SGHTA, CDR2 FQGNSA. CDR3 in DNA: TGTGCCAGCAGCGGGGGGACACCCACCTTGGCCGGGGAGCTGTTTTTT. Amino acids: CASSGGTPTLAGELFF.

J is TRBJ2-5 and V is TRBV7-9, with D perhaps matching TRBD2 (6 bases). The CDR3 spans 17 residues. Trimming removed 4 bases at V and 2 bases at J, with 20 bases between. Germline V gene sequence: CDR1 SEHNR, CDR2 FQNEAQ (reference sequence). The CDR3 nucleotides read TGTGCCAGCAGCTCCCCCCGAGGAGCGGGTGTACAAGAGACCCAGTACTTC. Its translation is CASSSPRGAGVQETQYF.

This clonotype was observed at least ten times. The V gene is TRBV4-2, the J gene TRBJ2-6; D gene ambiguous. Between the trimmed V and J ends, which lost 5 bases and 1 base, there was a span of 9 bases. This CDR3 is built from 15 residues. From germline, CDR1 is LGHNA and CDR2 YNFKEQ. In DNA, the CDR3 is TGTGCCAGCAGCACCAGGATATCTGGGGCCAACGTCCTGACTTTC. It encodes CASSTRISGANVLTF.

The CDR3 DNA follows: TGTGCCAGCTTGGGCTCCTATAATTCACCCCTCCACTTT. Translated: CASLGSYNSPLHF. This rearrangement joins TRBV25-1 to TRBJ1-6; D uncertain. The CDR3 spans 13 residues. CDR1 is MGHDK and CDR2 is SYGVNS in the germline V gene. The germline V and J ends were trimmed by 8 bases and 0 bases, with 5 bases remaining between them.

There are many counts of this clonotype. V usage is TRBV7-9 and J usage is TRBJ2-2; D not certain. The V gene's germline CDR1 is SEHNR and CDR2 FQNEAQ (reference sequence). The CDR3 totals 13 residues. The ends were cut back, 5 bases at V and 4 bases at J, with 8 bases in the middle. The CDR3 protein is CASSASGTGELFF. CDR3 nucleotides: TGTGCCAGCAGCGCCTCGGGCACCGGGGAGCTGTTTTTT.